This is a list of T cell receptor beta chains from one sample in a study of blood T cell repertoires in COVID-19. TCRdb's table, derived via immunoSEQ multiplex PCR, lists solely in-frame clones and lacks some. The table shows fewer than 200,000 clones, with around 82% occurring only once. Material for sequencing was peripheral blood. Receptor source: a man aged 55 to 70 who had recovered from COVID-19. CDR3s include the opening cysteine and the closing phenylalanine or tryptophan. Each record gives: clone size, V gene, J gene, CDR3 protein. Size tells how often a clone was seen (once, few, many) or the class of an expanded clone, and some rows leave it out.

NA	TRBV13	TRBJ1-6	CASRSGQGGSPLHF
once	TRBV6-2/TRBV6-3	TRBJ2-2	CASSFSGPNTGELFF
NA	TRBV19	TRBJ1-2	CASSTPGQSYGYTF
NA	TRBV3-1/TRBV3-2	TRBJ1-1	CASSQGFRRTEAFF
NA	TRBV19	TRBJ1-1	CASSLGQGNTEAFF
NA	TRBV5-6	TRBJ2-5	CASSRLILAAGRGETQYF
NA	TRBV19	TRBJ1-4	CASTRQRLNEKLFF
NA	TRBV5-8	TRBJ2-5	CASSLWTSGGGETQYF
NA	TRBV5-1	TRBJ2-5	CASSQGLAEETQYF
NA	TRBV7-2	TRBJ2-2	CASSLYSGGDTGELFF
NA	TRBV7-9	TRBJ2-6	CASSFQYSGANVLTF
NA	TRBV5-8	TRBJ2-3	CASKTGTSGTDTQYF
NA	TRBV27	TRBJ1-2	CASSLWQGYGYTF
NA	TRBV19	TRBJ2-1	CASSPRGNYNEQFF
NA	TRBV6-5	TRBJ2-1	CASSYAGELRNEQFF
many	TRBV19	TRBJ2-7	CASSIDTGGRYEQYF
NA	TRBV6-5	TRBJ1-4	CASRTQGLNEKLFF